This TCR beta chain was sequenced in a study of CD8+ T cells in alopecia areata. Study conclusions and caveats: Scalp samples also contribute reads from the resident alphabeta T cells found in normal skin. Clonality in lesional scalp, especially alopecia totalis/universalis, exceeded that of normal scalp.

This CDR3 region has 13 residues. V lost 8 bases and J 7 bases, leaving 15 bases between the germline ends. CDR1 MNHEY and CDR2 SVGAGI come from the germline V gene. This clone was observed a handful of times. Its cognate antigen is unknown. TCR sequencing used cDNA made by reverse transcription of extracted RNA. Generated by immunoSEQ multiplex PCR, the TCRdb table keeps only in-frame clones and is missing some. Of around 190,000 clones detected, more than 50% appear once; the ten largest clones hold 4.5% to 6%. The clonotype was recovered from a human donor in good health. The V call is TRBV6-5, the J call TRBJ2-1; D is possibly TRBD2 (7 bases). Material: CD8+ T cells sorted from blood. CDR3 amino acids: CASGWGGANEQFF. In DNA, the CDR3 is TGTGCCAGCGGATGGGGGGGCGCAAATGAGCAGTTCTTC.